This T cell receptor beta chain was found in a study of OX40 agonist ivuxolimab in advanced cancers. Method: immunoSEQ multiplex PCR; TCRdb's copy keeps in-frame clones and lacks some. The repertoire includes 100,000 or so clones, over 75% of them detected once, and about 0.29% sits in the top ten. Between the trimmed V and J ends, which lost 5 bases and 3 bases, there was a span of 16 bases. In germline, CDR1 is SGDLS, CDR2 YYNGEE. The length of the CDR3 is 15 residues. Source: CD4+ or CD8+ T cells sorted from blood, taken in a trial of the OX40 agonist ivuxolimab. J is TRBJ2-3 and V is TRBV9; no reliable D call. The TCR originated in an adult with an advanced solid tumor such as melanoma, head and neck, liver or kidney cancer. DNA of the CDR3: TGTGCCAGCAGTTCAGAACGGGTTCCGACAGATACGCAGTATTTT. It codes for CASSSERVPTDTQYF.